A selection of T cell receptor beta chains follows, all from one sample in a study of CD8 T cells in Susac syndrome. TCRdb analysed the immunoSEQ multiplex PCR reads with MiXCR anew, one entry per CDR3 protein. The sample includes a few hundred thousand distinct CDR3 sequences, more than 80% of them seen just once. Sequenced: CD8+ T cells from PBMCs. Source of these receptors: a human donor with multiple sclerosis. The CDR3 runs from the conserved cysteine through the conserved F or W. The D gene is left open where the match is weak. Not every row has a clone size; where given, it reads once, few, many or a size class.

NA	11	TRBV5-1	NA	TRBJ1-1	CASSAFQRAFF	TGCGCCAGCAGCGCCTTTCAGAGGGCTTTCTTT
few	15	TRBV7-2	NA	TRBJ2-3	CASSFPDSLKDTQYF	TGTGCCAGCAGCTTTCCGGACAGCCTGAAAGATACGCAGTATTTT
few	16	TRBV4-1	TRBD2	TRBJ2-1	CASSQVLAGGNNEQFF	TGCGCCAGCAGTCAAGTATTAGCGGGGGGGAACAATGAGCAGTTCTTC
NA	14	TRBV6-5	NA	TRBJ2-7	CASSQTGISGEQYF	TGTGCCAGCAGCCAAACAGGGATCAGCGGTGAGCAGTACTTC
NA	15	TRBV19	NA	TRBJ1-2	CASSLQKTPLEGYTF	TGTGCCAGTAGTCTCCAAAAGACACCCTTGGAAGGCTACACCTTC
NA	18	TRBV4-1	TRBD2	TRBJ2-5	CASSLPREGSLGQETQYF	TGCGCCAGCAGCCTCCCCAGGGAGGGGAGTTTGGGGCAAGAGACCCAGTACTTC
NA	16	TRBV20-1	NA	TRBJ2-3	CSARDSWGARTDTQYF	TGCAGTGCTAGAGATTCGTGGGGGGCCCGCACAGATACGCAGTATTTT
NA	17	TRBV29-1	TRBD2	TRBJ2-3	CSVEDLYLAGEADTQYF	TGCAGCGTTGAAGACCTCTACCTTGCGGGGGAAGCAGATACGCAGTATTTT
NA	15	TRBV4-1	NA	TRBJ2-7	CASSQRGLVDYEQYF	TGCGCCAGCAGCCAACGCGGGTTGGTAGACTACGAGCAGTACTTC
NA	10	TRBV4-1	NA	TRBJ2-1	CAGRNPEQFF	TGCGCCGGTCGTAACCCTGAGCAGTTCTTC
NA	15	TRBV6-2/TRBV6-3	NA	TRBJ1-1	CASSYSGAGDTEAFF	TGTGCCAGCAGTTACTCTGGGGCTGGTGACACTGAAGCTTTCTTT
NA	13	TRBV30	NA	TRBJ2-3	CAWSWDTTDTQYF	TGTGCCTGGAGTTGGGACACCACAGATACGCAGTATTTT
NA	14	TRBV6-5	NA	TRBJ1-6	CASSYTADNSPLHF	TGTGCCAGCAGTTACACAGCCGATAATTCACCCCTCCACTTT
NA	15	TRBV28	TRBD1	TRBJ1-2	CASSFWGTVDYGYTF	TGTGCCAGCAGTTTTTGGGGGACAGTCGACTATGGCTACACCTTC
NA	14	TRBV7-4	NA	TRBJ2-5	CASSLVARGETQYF	TGTGCCAGCAGCTTAGTCGCCAGGGGCGAGACCCAGTACTTC
once	14	TRBV5-1	NA	TRBJ2-3	CASSFTGLTDTQYF	TGCGCCAGCAGCTTCACAGGGTTGACAGATACGCAGTATTTT
NA	16	TRBV28	TRBD2	TRBJ2-5	CASSQPGGRKQETQYF	TGTGCCAGCAGTCAACCGGGCGGGAGGAAACAAGAGACCCAGTACTTC
NA	16	TRBV10-1	NA	TRBJ2-1	CASSEAGRSSYNEQFF	TGCGCCAGCAGTGAGGCAGGAAGGAGCTCCTACAATGAGCAGTTCTTC